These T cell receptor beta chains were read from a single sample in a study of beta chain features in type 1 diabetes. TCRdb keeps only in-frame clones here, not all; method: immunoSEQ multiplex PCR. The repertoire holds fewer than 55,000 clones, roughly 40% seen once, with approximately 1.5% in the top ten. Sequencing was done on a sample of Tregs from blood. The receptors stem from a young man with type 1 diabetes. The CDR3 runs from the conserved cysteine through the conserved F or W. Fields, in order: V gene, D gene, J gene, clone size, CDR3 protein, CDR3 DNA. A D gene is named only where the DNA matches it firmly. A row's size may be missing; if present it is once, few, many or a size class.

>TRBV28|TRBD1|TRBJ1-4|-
CASSSHTGGNEKLFF
TGTGCCAGCAGTTCTCATACAGGGGGTAATGAAAAACTGTTTTTT
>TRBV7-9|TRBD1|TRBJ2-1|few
CASSFPDRDEQFF
TGTGCCAGCAGCTTCCCCGACAGGGATGAGCAGTTCTTC
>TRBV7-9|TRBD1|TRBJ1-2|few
CASSFPRDRDTNYGYTF
TGTGCCAGCAGCTTCCCCCGGGACAGGGACACAAACTATGGCTACACCTTC
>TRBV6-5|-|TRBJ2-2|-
CASRRSTGELFF
TGTGCCAGCCGGAGGAGTACCGGGGAGCTGTTTTTT
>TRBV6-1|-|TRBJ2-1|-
CASSDGLGEQFF
TGTGCCAGCAGTGATGGACTGGGAGAGCAGTTCTTC
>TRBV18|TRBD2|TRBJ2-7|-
CASSLASGAREQYF
TGTGCCAGCTCATTGGCTAGCGGGGCTAGGGAGCAGTACTTC
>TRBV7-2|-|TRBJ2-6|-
CASSLGDSGANVLTF
TGTGCCAGCAGCTTAGGAGATTCTGGGGCCAACGTCCTGACTTTC
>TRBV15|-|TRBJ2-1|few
CATSRQGNEQFF
TGTGCCACCAGCAGACAGGGGAATGAGCAGTTCTTC
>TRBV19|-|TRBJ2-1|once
CASAKALAYNEQFF
TGTGCCAGCGCTAAAGCACTAGCCTACAATGAGCAGTTCTTC
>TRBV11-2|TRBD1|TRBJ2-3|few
CASSLVRQGRGTDTQYF
TGTGCCAGCAGCTTAGTGAGACAGGGAAGGGGCACAGATACGCAGTATTTT
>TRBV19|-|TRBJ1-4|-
CASSSTGRARNTNEKLFF
TGTGCCAGTAGTTCGACAGGACGCGCGAGGAATACTAATGAAAAACTGTTTTTT
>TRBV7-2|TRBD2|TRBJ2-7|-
CASSLSGIYEQYF
TGTGCCAGCAGCCTTAGCGGGATCTACGAGCAGTACTTC
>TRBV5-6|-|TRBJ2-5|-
CASSLPGEETQYF
TGTGCCAGCAGCTTGCCAGGGGAAGAGACCCAGTACTTC
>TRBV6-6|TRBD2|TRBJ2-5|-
CASIESGTQETQYF
TGTGCCAGCATTGAGAGCGGGACCCAAGAGACCCAGTACTTC
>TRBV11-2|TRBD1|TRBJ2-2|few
CASSPDRVVNTGELFF
TGTGCCAGCAGTCCTGACAGGGTAGTTAACACCGGGGAGCTGTTTTTT
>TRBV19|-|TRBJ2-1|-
CASSRDTGSYNEQFF
TGTGCCAGTAGTAGAGACACCGGCTCCTACAATGAGCAGTTCTTC
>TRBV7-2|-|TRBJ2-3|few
CASSLAVPAADTQYF
TGTGCCAGCAGCTTAGCGGTTCCTGCAGCGGATACGCAGTATTTT
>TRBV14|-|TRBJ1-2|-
CASSPQRPGQRGGYTF
TGTGCCAGCAGCCCCCAACGTCCGGGACAACGGGGTGGCTACACCTTC
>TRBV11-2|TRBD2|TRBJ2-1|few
CASSLSGSGRGGEQFF
TGTGCCAGCAGCCTATCGGGGAGCGGGAGGGGTGGTGAGCAGTTCTTC
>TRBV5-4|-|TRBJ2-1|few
CASSLGGSLRNEQFF
TGTGCCAGCAGCCTCGGCGGCTCCCTCAGAAATGAGCAGTTCTTC
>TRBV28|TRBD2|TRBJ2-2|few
CASLQPGGMGGELFF
TGTGCCAGCCTACAACCGGGAGGAATGGGCGGGGAGCTGTTTTTT
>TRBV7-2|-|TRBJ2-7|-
CASSNRPSYEQYF
TGTGCCAGCAGCAACAGACCCTCCTACGAGCAGTACTTC
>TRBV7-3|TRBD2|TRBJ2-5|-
CASSFRGGQRETQYF
TGTGCCAGCAGCTTCCGGGGAGGGCAACGAGAGACCCAGTACTTC
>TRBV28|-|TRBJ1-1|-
CASSLQGFNTEAFF
TGTGCCAGCAGTTTACAGGGATTTAACACTGAAGCTTTCTTT